The T cell receptor (beta chain) under discussion was sequenced for a study of blood T cell repertoires in COVID-19. Methods used by the authors: The authors estimated nucleated cell counts from reference gene primer amplification. TCRdb keeps only in-frame clones here, not all; method: immunoSEQ multiplex PCR. V, J and clone size are taken as reported in that table, and D and trimming were inferred from the DNA itself. Among around 300,000 clones, roughly 85% were seen once, and the ten largest hold around 7.2%. CDR1 and CDR2 (germline): DFQATT, SNEGSKA (reference sequence). CDR3 length equals 11 residues. V shed 8 bases, J shed 5 bases, and the junction held 5 bases outside the gene matches.

The chain recombines TRBV20-1 with TRBJ1-2; 7 bases fit TRBD1. The TCR was taken from a human donor in a cohort sampled during active COVID-19. What was sequenced was peripheral blood. CDR3 coding DNA: TGCAGTCCGGGACAGCTTTATGGCTACACCTTC. It yields the protein CSPGQLYGYTF.